This record covers a single T cell receptor (beta chain). The clone's antigen remains unknown. Base qualities are not provided; no much larger clone lies one nucleotide away. Whole blood was collected in K2EDTA tubes by collaborating institutions according to the institutions' own protocols. For TCRbeta analysis, collaborator samples were shipped as frozen whole blood, as isolated PBMCs, or as DNA extracted from either sample type. TCRbeta CDR3 regions were amplified from genomic DNA using the immunoSEQ Assay, a bias-controlled multiplex PCR. On the study's bioinformatics: Within the assay, amplification of reference gene primers was used to estimate how many nucleated cells each sample contained. To quantify the absolute abundance of each unique TCRbeta CDR3 rearrangement, sequence reads were collapsed and filtered. For each sample, productive Simpson clonality was calculated as the square root of Simpson's diversity index over productive rearrangements. TCRdb took this table from immuneACCESS and kept in-frame rearrangements with V and J called. Such tables lack part of the clones; where checked against another copy, unresolved V genes explain under half of the gap, and the rest is unexplained. V, J and clone size are those of that table, while D and trimming were read from the DNA. The sample contains some 19,000 clones, 86% of them found a single time. The ten largest clonotypes hold less than 20% of the sample.

The sample belongs to a study of blood T cell repertoires in COVID-19 (TCRdb year 2020). As for the study more broadly: Samples covering the acute and convalescent phases of COVID-19 were provided by collaborators in the United States, Italy and Spain. The samples were drawn from the first 160 participants of the ongoing ImmuneRACE study and from 950 to 1,500 subjects provided by 6 global collaborators. A de-identified subject ID, COVID-19 status, age in years and sex were almost always included in the sample metadata. Where available, HLA class I and class II types were obtained from metadata supplied by the sample provider rather than from assay-based typing. The repertoires were released in a freely available public database meant as a resource for research on the immune response to SARS-CoV-2. Deeply sampled blood TCRbeta repertoires from subjects exposed to, actively infected with, or recovered from COVID-19 were included in the dataset. The material from the prospective study consisted of cDNA or gDNA derived from T cells, B-cell-depleted T cells, or PBMCs.

The CDR1 and CDR2 encoded by the germline V gene are ENHRY and SYGVKD. Inclusive of the bounding cysteine and phenylalanine, the CDR3 is 13 residues long. This entry keeps only the CDR3 DNA: 39 bases, framed from base 1. V sheds 10 bases and J sheds 0 bases, leaving 12 bases between their ends. Study-wide conclusions, independent of this receptor: The quantity of clinical and demographic metadata differed by source and by participant and was supplied without curation.

This clonotype was sampled from a man in his 70s with acute or convalescent COVID-19. Sequencing used peripheral blood. Rearrangement joined TRBV10-3 to TRBJ1-1; the D gene is perhaps TRBD1, on 5 matching bases. This receptor carries the CDR3 CANRQLMNTEAFF. The DNA sequence is as follows: TGTGCCAACCGACAGCTAATGAACACTGAAGCTTTCTTT.